This entry is about one T cell receptor beta chain. Sequenced by immunoSEQ multiplex PCR; TCRdb stores in-frame clones only, minus some. The sample holds around 160,000 clones, about 81% seen once. Trimming took 5 bases from V and 7 from J, leaving 12 bases between them. Germline V gene data show CDR1 as LGHNT and CDR2 as FRNRAP. This CDR3 is 12 amino acids long. This entry is derived from a study of blood T cell repertoires in COVID-19. Study as a whole: Researchers got acute and convalescent COVID-19 samples from the United States, Italy and Spain. PBMCs, B-cell-depleted T cells, or T cells were the source of the cDNA or gDNA that made up the material.

The chain is built from TRBV12-5 and TRBJ2-7, with D possibly being TRBD1 (5 bases). The sequence was collected from a human donor in a cohort sampled during active COVID-19. The specimen was peripheral blood. DNA for the CDR3: TGTGCTAGTGGTCCCGGCAGGGCTGAGCAGTACTTC. Protein: CASGPGRAEQYF.